The T cell receptor beta chain described here comes from a study of Graves' ophthalmopathy and Graves' hyperthyroidism. Amplified TCR beta CDR3 regions were obtained using RNA transcripts as template. RT-PCR in the first round used HTBI primers; a second-round multiplex PCR followed. TCRdb analysed the multiplex PCR reads with MiXCR anew, one entry per CDR3 protein. Altogether roughly 500,000 distinct CDR3 sequences are present, approximately 15% being singletons, with the ten largest covering approximately 9.8%. J lost 6 bases, V lost 4 bases, and 16 bases had no gene match. This CDR3 has 17 residues. Germline CDR1 and CDR2: SGHRS and YFSETQ. Diagnosis was based on clinical symptoms, serum thyroxine, TRAb, thyroid ultrasound and orbital computed tomography. In its sample, this clonotype was seen many times.

The sample comprised blood. The source is a woman aged 25 to 45 with Graves' ophthalmopathy. The chain links TRBV5-1 to TRBJ1-1; 9 bases are a match to TRBD1. DNA of the CDR3: TGCGCCAGCAGCCTCCGTAGGACAGGGGCTCTTTTGGCTGAAGCTTTCTTT. Translating it yields CASSLRRTGALLAEAFF.